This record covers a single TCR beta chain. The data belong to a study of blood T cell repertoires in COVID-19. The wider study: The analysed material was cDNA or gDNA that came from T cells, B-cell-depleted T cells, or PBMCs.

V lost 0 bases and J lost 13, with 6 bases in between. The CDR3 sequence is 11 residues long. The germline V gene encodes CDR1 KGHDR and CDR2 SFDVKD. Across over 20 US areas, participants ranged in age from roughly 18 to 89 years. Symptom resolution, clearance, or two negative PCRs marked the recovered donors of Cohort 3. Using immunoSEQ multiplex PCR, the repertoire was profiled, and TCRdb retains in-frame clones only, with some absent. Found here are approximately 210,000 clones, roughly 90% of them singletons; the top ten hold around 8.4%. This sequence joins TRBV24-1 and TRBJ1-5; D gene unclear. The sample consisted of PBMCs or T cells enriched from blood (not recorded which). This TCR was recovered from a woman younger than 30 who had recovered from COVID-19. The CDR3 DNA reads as TGTGCCACCAGTGATTTGTATACACAGCATTTT. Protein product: CATSDLYTQHF.